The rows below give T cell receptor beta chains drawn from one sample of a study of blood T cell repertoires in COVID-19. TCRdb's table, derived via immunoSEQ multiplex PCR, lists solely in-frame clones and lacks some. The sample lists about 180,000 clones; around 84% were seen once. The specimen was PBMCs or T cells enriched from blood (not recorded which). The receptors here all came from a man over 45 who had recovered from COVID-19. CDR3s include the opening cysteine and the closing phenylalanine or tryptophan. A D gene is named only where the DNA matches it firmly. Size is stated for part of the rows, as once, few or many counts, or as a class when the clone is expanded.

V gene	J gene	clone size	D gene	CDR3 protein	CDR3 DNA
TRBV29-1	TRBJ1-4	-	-	CSVDHRGAGEKLFF	TGCAGCGTTGACCACCGGGGGGCCGGGGAAAAACTGTTTTTT
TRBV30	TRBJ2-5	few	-	CAWTTQETQYF	TGTGCCTGGACTACTCAAGAGACCCAGTACTTC
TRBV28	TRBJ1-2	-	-	CAGTGNGNYGYTF	TGTGCCGGCACAGGGAATGGGAACTATGGCTACACCTTC
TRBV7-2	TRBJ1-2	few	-	CASSLWQNYGYTF	TGTGCCAGCAGCTTATGGCAGAACTATGGCTACACCTTC
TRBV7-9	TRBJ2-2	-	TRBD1	CASSAYRGTGELFF	TGTGCCAGCAGCGCCTACAGGGGCACCGGGGAGCTGTTTTTT
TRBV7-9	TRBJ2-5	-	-	CASSAAGGLIRETQYF	TGTGCCAGCAGCGCTGCCGGGGGGCTAATCCGGGAGACCCAGTACTTC
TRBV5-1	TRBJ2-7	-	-	CASSFDGAYEQYF	TGCGCCAGCAGCTTCGACGGGGCCTACGAGCAGTACTTC
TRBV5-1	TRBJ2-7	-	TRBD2	CATRLGGGTIEQYF	TGCGCCACCCGACTCGGGGGGGGGACAATCGAGCAGTACTTC
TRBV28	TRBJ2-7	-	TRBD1	CASTIGDRGFYEQYF	TGTGCCAGCACCATAGGGGACAGGGGGTTCTACGAGCAGTACTTC
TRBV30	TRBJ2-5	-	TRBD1	CAWSPGQASEGTQYF	TGTGCCTGGAGCCCGGGACAGGCCAGTGAGGGGACCCAGTACTTC
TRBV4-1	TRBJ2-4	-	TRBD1	CASSQEAIIRRTGILKNIQYF	TGCGCCAGCAGCCAAGAGGCGATTATCCGAAGGACAGGGATACTCAAAAACATTCAGTACTTC
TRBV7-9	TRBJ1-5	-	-	CASSPDSWSNQPQHF	TGTGCCAGCAGCCCGGACTCATGGAGCAATCAGCCCCAGCATTTT
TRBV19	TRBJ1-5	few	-	CASSRNQPQHF	TGTGCCAGTAGCCGGAATCAGCCCCAGCATTTT
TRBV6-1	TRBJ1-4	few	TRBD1	CASSESAGTGGEKLFF	TGTGCCAGCAGTGAATCCGCCGGGACAGGGGGTGAAAAACTGTTTTTT
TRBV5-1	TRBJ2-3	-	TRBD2	CASSSPSGGTSDTQYF	TGCGCCAGCAGCTCGCCTAGCGGGGGTACCTCAGATACGCAGTATTTT
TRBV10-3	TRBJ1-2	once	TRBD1	CAISDGQGAGGYTF	TGTGCCATCAGTGACGGTCAGGGGGCAGGTGGCTACACCTTC
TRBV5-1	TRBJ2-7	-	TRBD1	CASSRDRDEQYF	TGCGCCAGCAGTCGGGACAGGGACGAGCAGTACTTC
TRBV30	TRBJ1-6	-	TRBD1	CAWRGRGVSPLHF	TGTGCCTGGAGAGGCAGGGGGGTTTCACCCCTCCACTTT
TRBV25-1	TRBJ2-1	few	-	CASSGGVSYNEQFF	TGTGCCAGCAGTGGGGGGGTCTCCTACAATGAGCAGTTCTTC
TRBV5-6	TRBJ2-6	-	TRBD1	CASSLGQGAFGANVLTF	TGTGCCAGCAGCTTGGGACAGGGTGCTTTCGGGGCCAACGTCCTGACTTTC
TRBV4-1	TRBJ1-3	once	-	CASSQDRQAHSGNTIYF	TGCGCCAGCAGCCAAGATAGGCAGGCCCACTCTGGAAACACCATATATTTT
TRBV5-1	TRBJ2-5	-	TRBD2	CASSLGPSGGEETQYF	TGCGCCAGCAGCTTGGGTCCTAGCGGGGGGGAAGAGACCCAGTACTTC
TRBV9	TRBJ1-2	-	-	CASSVERTDYGYTF	TGTGCCAGCAGCGTAGAAAGGACAGACTATGGCTACACCTTC
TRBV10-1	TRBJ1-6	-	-	CASSDNRDNSPLHF	TGCGCCAGCAGTGATAACAGAGATAATTCACCCCTCCACTTT
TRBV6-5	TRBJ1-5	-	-	CASRQGSGPQHF	TGTGCCAGCAGGCAGGGATCGGGGCCCCAGCATTTT
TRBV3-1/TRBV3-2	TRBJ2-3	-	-	CASSRRGLGSDTQYF	TGTGCCAGCAGTCGAAGGGGGTTGGGGTCTGATACGCAGTATTTT
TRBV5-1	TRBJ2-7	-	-	CASSLGQASEQYF	TGCGCCAGCAGCTTGGGGCAGGCGAGCGAGCAGTACTTC
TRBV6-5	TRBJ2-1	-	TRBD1	CASAIDRGLNEQFF	TGTGCCAGCGCAATAGACAGGGGGCTTAATGAGCAGTTCTTC
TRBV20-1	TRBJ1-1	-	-	CSASWGQVTEAFF	TGCAGTGCTAGTTGGGGGCAGGTCACTGAAGCTTTCTTT
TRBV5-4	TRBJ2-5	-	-	CASSAADSQETQYF	TGTGCCAGCAGCGCTGCGGACAGCCAAGAGACCCAGTACTTC
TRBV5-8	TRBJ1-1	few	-	CASSTPGAAMNTEAFF	TGTGCCAGCAGCACCCCAGGGGCGGCCATGAACACTGAAGCTTTCTTT
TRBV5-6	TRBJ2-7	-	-	CASSLGGAGAYEQYF	TGTGCCAGCAGCTTGGGGGGGGCGGGAGCCTACGAGCAGTACTTC
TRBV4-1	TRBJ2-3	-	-	CASSQNAGASTDTQYF	TGCGCCAGCAGCCAAAACGCAGGGGCCAGCACAGATACGCAGTATTTT
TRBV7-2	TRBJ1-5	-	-	CASSAGQLNQPQHF	TGTGCCAGCAGCGCAGGACAGCTCAATCAGCCCCAGCATTTT
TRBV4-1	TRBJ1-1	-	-	CASSQVPNKMTRNTEAFF	TGCGCCAGCAGCCAAGTCCCAAATAAGATGACAAGGAACACTGAAGCTTTCTTT
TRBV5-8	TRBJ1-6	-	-	CASSLEYRHLSSYNSPLHF	TGTGCCAGCAGCTTGGAATATCGACATCTAAGCTCCTATAATTCACCCCTCCACTTT
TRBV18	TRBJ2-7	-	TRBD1	CASSPTGAAYEQYF	TGTGCCAGCTCACCTACAGGGGCCGCCTACGAGCAGTACTTC
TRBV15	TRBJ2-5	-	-	CATSIGGAYQETQYF	TGTGCCACCAGCATTGGCGGGGCGTACCAAGAGACCCAGTACTTC
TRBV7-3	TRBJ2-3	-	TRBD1	CASSRTGGTDTQYF	TGTGCCAGCAGCCGGACAGGGGGCACAGATACGCAGTATTTT
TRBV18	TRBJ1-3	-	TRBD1	CASSPLGQGTGNTIYF	TGTGCCAGCTCACCATTGGGACAGGGAACTGGAAACACCATATATTTT
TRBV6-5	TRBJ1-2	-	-	CASLFRTVLEYGYTF	TGTGCCAGCCTGTTTAGGACAGTGCTCGAATATGGCTACACCTTC